These 32 T cell receptor beta chains originate from one sample sequenced in a study of T-cell memory formation after mild COVID-19. TCRdb re-called the 5' RACE reads through MiXCR, storing one row per CDR3 protein. This sample carries hundreds of thousands of distinct CDR3 sequences, 17% of them seen once, and the ten largest clones take around 7.8%. Sequences were obtained from PBMCs or a T cell subset sorted from them (not recorded which). These receptors came from an adult woman who had mild COVID-19 (a few samples of this study predate the infection). Cell type and time point are not known.

This clonotype was counted a few times. This chain links TRBV18 with TRBJ1-1; 8 bases line up with TRBD1. J was trimmed by 4 bases and V by 4 bases; bases with no gene match: 8. From germline, CDR1 is KGHSH and CDR2 LQKENI. The CDR3 is 15 residues long. The CDR3 nucleotides read TGTGCCAGCTCACTACAGGGGGTAGAGGGCACTGAAGCTTTCTTT. The encoded protein is CASSLQGVEGTEAFF.

This clonotype was counted a few times. The rearrangement joins TRBV15 to TRBJ1-3, with 8 nucleotides matching TRBD1. The CDR3 covers 17 residues. The germline gives CDR1 LNHNV, CDR2 YYDKDF (reference sequence). V gave up 0 bases and J gave up 0 bases; unmatched junction bases: 4. CDR3 amino acids: CATSRDQGAPSGNTIYF. For the CDR3, the DNA is TGTGCCACCAGCAGAGATCAGGGGGCCCCCTCTGGAAACACCATATATTTT.

The J gene is TRBJ2-3, the V gene TRBV5-6, with 7 bases fitting TRBD1. The CDR3 length is 13 residues. Germline-derived CDR1 and CDR2 are SGHDT and YYEEEE. V trimming: 5 bases; J trimming: 5 bases; junction bases outside the gene matches: 5. CDR3 region: CASRPQGEDTQYF. CDR3 in DNA: TGTGCCAGCAGGCCTCAGGGGGAAGATACGCAGTATTTT.

The genes are TRBV6-5 and TRBJ2-5, with D hard to call. Trimming took 4 bases from V and 1 from J, leaving 10 bases between them. The germline V gene encodes CDR1 MNHEY and CDR2 SVGAGI. The CDR3 is 14 amino acids. The CDR3 region has the DNA TGTGCCAGCAGTTCGTCGGCGAGCCAAGAGACCCAGTACTTC. Protein product: CASSSSASQETQYF.

The chain is built from TRBV27 and TRBJ1-1; possibly TRBD1 for D (5 bases). V was clipped by 0 bases and J by 3 bases, with 11 bases between them. CDR1 and CDR2 from the germline V gene are MNHEY and SMNVEV (reference sequence). This CDR3 comprises 15 residues. The CDR3 region is CASSLSGGAYTEAFF. The CDR3 bases are TGTGCCAGCAGTTTATCAGGTGGGGCCTACACTGAAGCTTTCTTT.

The sample holds many counts of this clonotype. The chain joins TRBV27 to TRBJ2-2; 9 bases are shared with TRBD2. CDR1 and CDR2 from the germline V gene are MNHEY and SMNVEV (reference sequence). The CDR3 length is 16 residues. V lost 5 bases, J lost 5 bases, and 9 bases stayed unmatched. CDR3 loop: CASSPLAGASTGELFF. In DNA, the CDR3 is TGTGCCAGCAGTCCATTAGCGGGAGCAAGTACCGGGGAGCTGTTTTTT.

This rearrangement joins TRBV27 to TRBJ1-2; a possible D gene is TRBD1 (5 bases). Germline V gives CDR1 MNHEY, CDR2 SMNVEV (reference sequence). The CDR3 runs to 14 residues. V lost 7 bases to trimming and J lost 8 bases, with 20 bases between them. CDR3 sequence reads: CASTRIGGLGGYTF. CDR3 in DNA: TGTGCCAGCACTAGAATCGGGGGATTAGGGGGCTACACCTTC.

The chain combines TRBV5-6 with TRBJ1-2; D remains unclear. V lost 4 bases, J lost 4 bases, and 11 bases lay in between. Germline V gene lookup returns CDR1 SGHDT and CDR2 YYEEEE. The CDR3 totals 13 residues. Here the CDR3 reads CASSPRWGYGYTF. The CDR3 coding sequence is TGTGCCAGCAGCCCGAGGTGGGGCTATGGCTACACCTTC.

V and J are TRBV6-2 or TRBV6-3 and TRBJ1-2, with 10 positions matching TRBD1. This CDR3 spans 17 amino acids. Trimming removed 1 base from V and 4 bases from J; junction bases left unmatched: 9. Germline V CDR1 and CDR2: MNHEY, SVGEGT. CDR3 loop: CASSYFPGQGNFYGYTF. Written as DNA, the CDR3 is TGTGCCAGCAGTTACTTTCCGGGACAGGGGAACTTCTATGGCTACACCTTC.

This clonotype was observed a single time. The CDR3 region is CASSIVATRQGSYEQYF. CDR3 in DNA: TGTGCCAGTAGTATAGTGGCTACAAGACAGGGATCCTACGAGCAGTACTTC. V gene TRBV19 combines with J gene TRBJ2-7; 7 bases align to TRBD1. The junction had 10 bases not matched to a gene; V was cut back by 1 base and J by 1 base. CDR1 and CDR2 (germline): LNHDA, SQIVND (reference sequence). The CDR3 extends over 17 amino acids.

In this sample, this clonotype turned up once. The chain is built from TRBV6-5 and TRBJ1-4; D is perhaps TRBD1 (5 bases). This CDR3 has 14 amino acids. Germline loops: CDR1 MNHEY, CDR2 SVGAGI. V shed 5 bases and J shed 5 bases, with 12 bases lying between them. CDR3 bases: TGTGCCAGCAGTCTTGAGGGGTGGAATGAAAAACTGTTTTTT. This sequence encodes CASSLEGWNEKLFF.

The chain carries TRBV6-2 or TRBV6-3 and TRBJ1-5; perhaps TRBD1 as D (6 bases). The germline V gene encodes CDR1 MNHEY and CDR2 SVGEGT. The V end lost 2 bases, the J end lost 2 bases, and 10 bases lay between the germline ends. The CDR3 extends over 15 amino acids. CDR3 in DNA: TGTGCCAGCAGTTACACAGGGTTTGGCAATCAGCCCCAGCATTTT. As protein: CASSYTGFGNQPQHF.

As DNA, the CDR3 is TGTGCCAGCAGCCCCCCTCAGGGAGCCGGGGAGCTGTTTTTT. The encoded protein is CASSPPQGAGELFF. The chain employs TRBV5-4 and TRBJ2-2; D tentatively fits TRBD1 or TRBD2 (5 bases each). The germline V gene encodes CDR1 SGHNT and CDR2 YYREEE (reference sequence). V lost 4 bases and J lost 6, with 13 bases in between. The CDR3 runs to 14 residues.

V gene TRBV12-3 or TRBV12-4 combines with J gene TRBJ2-7; 9 bases match TRBD2. The CDR3 runs 12 residues. Losses at the gene ends were 6 bases for V and 11 bases for J; bases not matched to a gene: 8. In nucleotides, the CDR3 is TGTGCCAGCAGCCCCGGGGGGACTAGCAAGTACTTC. Amino acid sequence: CASSPGGTSKYF.

This clonotype has more than one count but fewer than ten. V usage is TRBV19 and J usage is TRBJ2-1, with a tentative D call TRBD2 (6 bases). The CDR3 runs 14 residues. Germline CDR1 reads LNHDA; CDR2 reads SQIVND (reference sequence). Trimming cost V 7 bases and J 7 bases, with 17 bases left between them. CDR3 in amino acids: CASTRVGGPNEQFF. The CDR3 bases are TGTGCCAGTACCCGGGTGGGGGGTCCGAATGAGCAGTTCTTC.

The table lists this clonotype with a few counts. V is TRBV18 and J is TRBJ2-1; TRBD2 matches at 10 bases. This CDR3 contains 15 residues. Germline V gives CDR1 KGHSH, CDR2 LQKENI. V lost 2 bases and J lost 9; bases outside the gene matches: 7. This CDR3 reads CASSPALAGDGEQFF. The CDR3 bases are TGTGCCAGCTCACCAGCCCTAGCGGGAGATGGTGAGCAGTTCTTC.

This clonotype was seen more than once but under ten times. The chain combines TRBV12-3 or TRBV12-4 with TRBJ2-5; no definite D call. V lost 7 bases and J lost 0, with 18 bases in between. The CDR3 is 16 amino acids. As DNA, the CDR3 is TGTGCCAGCAATCCCCGGGCCTCCGGGCACCAAGAGACCCAGTACTTC. This encodes CASNPRASGHQETQYF.

This chain connects TRBV12-5 to TRBJ2-3; maybe TRBD2 (6 bases). CDR1 and CDR2 (germline): LGHNT, FRNRAP. V was clipped by 5 bases and J by 3 bases, with 9 bases between them. The CDR3 runs 13 residues. DNA of the CDR3: TGTGCTAGTGGTCTGGGGGGTACAGATACGCAGTATTTT. It specifies CASGLGGTDTQYF. Combining the CDR3 with reference TRBV12-5 and TRBJ2-3 gives the whole variable domain DARVTQTPRHKVTEMGQEVTMRCQPILGHNTVFWYRQTMMQGLELLAYFRNRAPLDDSGMPKDRFSAEMPDATLATLKIQPSEPRDSAVYFCASGLGGTDTQYFGPGTRLTVL.

This clonotype was counted only a few times. DNA for the CDR3: TGTGCCACCAGTGATCCATGGACAGGGGCGGGCTACACCTTC. This gives the protein CATSDPWTGAGYTF. The gene calls are TRBV24-1 and TRBJ1-2, with 9 nucleotides matching TRBD1. The CDR3 length is 14 residues. Looked up from germline, CDR1 is KGHDR and CDR2 is SFDVKD. Losses at the gene ends were 3 bases for V and 8 bases for J; bases not matched to a gene: 6.

This clonotype was counted only a few times. The gene calls are TRBV12-3 or TRBV12-4 and TRBJ1-1, with 7 bases identical to TRBD1. The V segment lost 1 base and the J segment 5 bases; nucleotides outside the gene matches: 7. CDR3 length: 15 residues. The CDR3 DNA reads as TGTGCCAGCAGTTTAGGAGGGGGCGCGAAGACTGAAGCTTTCTTT. Amino acid sequence: CASSLGGGAKTEAFF.

The chain links TRBV30 to TRBJ2-3, with D possibly matching TRBD2 (7 bases). Germline V CDR1 and CDR2: GTSNPN, SVGIG (reference sequence). With 3 bases removed from V and 2 bases from J, the gap between germline ends came to 18 bases. The CDR3 spans 16 residues. For the CDR3, the DNA is TGTGCCTGGAGCCGAGGGGGGGCCCTGGTCACAGATACGCAGTATTTT. It yields the protein CAWSRGGALVTDTQYF.

This clonotype occurred a few times. The CDR3 here is CASRSMTNRADTQYF. The DNA of the CDR3 is TGTGCCAGCAGGTCCATGACAAATCGCGCAGATACGCAGTATTTT. The genes are TRBV12-3 or TRBV12-4 and TRBJ2-3; D gene ambiguous. V gave up 6 bases and J gave up 4 bases, with 17 bases separating them. The CDR3 totals 15 residues.

The chain combines TRBV5-6 with TRBJ1-6, with 8 bases that match TRBD1. CDR1 and CDR2 from the germline V gene are SGHDT and YYEEEE. The CDR3 is 15 residues long. V trimming: 4 bases; J trimming: 9 bases; junction bases outside the gene matches: 9. The CDR3 DNA reads TGTGCCAGCAGCGGGATGTTGGACAGGGTTTCACCCCTCCACTTT. Residues: CASSGMLDRVSPLHF.

V and J are TRBV6-6 and TRBJ1-1; 9 nucleotides align to TRBD1. The V segment lost 2 bases and the J segment 6 bases; nucleotides outside the gene matches: 4. Germline CDR1 and CDR2: MNHNY and SVGAGI (reference sequence). The CDR3 is 14 residues long. In DNA form, the CDR3 reads TGTGCCAGCAGTTACAGTTGGACAGGGGCTGAAGCTTTCTTT. Translated, it gives CASSYSWTGAEAFF.

This chain connects TRBV29-1 to TRBJ1-1, with 11 bases identical to TRBD1. The germline V gene encodes CDR1 SQVTM and CDR2 ANQGSEA. The CDR3 consists of 13 residues. V dropped 6 bases and J dropped 5; count of bases not matched to a gene: 5. The CDR3 DNA follows: TGCAGCGTGGCGGGACAGGGGGGAACTGAAGCTTTCTTT. As protein: CSVAGQGGTEAFF.

This clonotype was observed a handful of times. This sequence joins TRBV15 and TRBJ1-3; 9 bases are shared with TRBD1. From germline, CDR1 is LNHNV and CDR2 YYDKDF (reference sequence). With V trimmed by 6 bases and J by 0 bases, 6 bases remained unmatched. CDR3 length equals 16 residues. For the CDR3, the DNA is TGTGCCACCAGAAACCCGGGACAGGGCTCTGGAAACACCATATATTTT. Residues: CATRNPGQGSGNTIYF. Full variable domain (remainder filled in from reference TRBV15 and TRBJ1-3): DAMVIQNPRYQVTQFGKPVTLSCSQTLNHNVMYWYQQKSSQAPKLLFHYYDKDFNNEADTPDNFQSRRPNTSFCFLDIRSPGLGDTAMYLCATRNPGQGSGNTIYFGEGSWLTVV.

There are a few counts of this clonotype. The CDR3 loop reads CASSADLLGANVLTF. The CDR3 region has the DNA TGTGCCAGCAGCGCAGACTTACTTGGGGCCAACGTCCTGACTTTC. The chain couples TRBV7-8 to TRBJ2-6; D unresolved. The CDR3 extends over 15 amino acids. V was pared by 5 bases and J by 3 bases, with 11 bases between. The germline V gene encodes CDR1 SGHVS and CDR2 FQNEAQ.

The J gene is TRBJ1-1, the V gene TRBV5-8, with 7 bases identical to TRBD1. V shed 0 bases, J shed 1 base, and the junction held 3 bases outside the gene matches. This CDR3 comprises 15 residues. Germline V CDR1 and CDR2: SGHTS, YDEGEE. In nucleotides, the CDR3 is TGTGCCAGCAGCTTGGGCCGACAGGGGAACACTGAAGCTTTCTTT. It yields the protein CASSLGRQGNTEAFF. The full variable domain, in which reference TRBV5-8 and TRBJ1-1 provide the parts outside the CDR3, is EAGVTQSPTHLIKTRGQQATLRCSPISGHTSVYWYQQALGLGLQFLLWYDEGEERNRGNFPPRFSGRQFPNYSSELNVNALELEDSALYLCASSLGRQGNTEAFFGQGTRLTVV.

The V call is TRBV4-3, the J call TRBJ2-7; D is unclear. V gave up 4 bases and J gave up 4 bases, with 11 bases separating them. The CDR3 contains 13 residues. Germline CDR1 LGHNA, CDR2 YSLEER. CDR3 amino acids: CASSPSVGYEQYF. As DNA, the CDR3 is TGCGCCAGCAGCCCCTCGGTGGGATACGAGCAGTACTTC.

This rearrangement joins TRBV12-3 or TRBV12-4 to TRBJ1-4; D not certain. CDR3 length: 14 amino acids. V lost 0 bases, J lost 8 bases, and 10 bases lay in between. CDR3 residues: CASSLAGVGEKLFF. CDR3 nucleotide sequence: TGTGCCAGCAGTTTAGCCGGGGTCGGAGAAAAACTGTTTTTT.

In this sample, this clonotype turned up a few times. The chain has TRBV18 and TRBJ1-3, with D uncertain. Germline CDR1 and CDR2: KGHSH and LQKENI. This CDR3 contains 17 residues. The germline V and J ends were trimmed by 6 bases and 0 bases, with 18 bases remaining between them. The CDR3 reads CASSSASPRLSGNTIYF. The DNA of the CDR3 is TGTGCCAGCTCGTCCGCATCCCCAAGGCTCTCTGGAAACACCATATATTTT.

The V gene is TRBV27, the J gene TRBJ2-5; TRBD2 matches 12 bases. The CDR3 is 16 residues long. The V and J ends lost 5 bases and 5 bases, in that order; junction bases with no gene match: 9. Germline CDR1 and CDR2: MNHEY and SMNVEV (reference sequence). CDR3 in DNA: TGTGCCAGCAGTCAACGGACTAGCGGGGTGGGGGAGACCCAGTACTTC. Translation gives CASSQRTSGVGETQYF.